This entry features one T cell receptor (beta chain) sequence. This CDR3 is also generated by other DNA sequences in the sample. Authors' analysis steps: Counts of nucleated cells, estimated from reference gene primer amplification, were obtained. Generated by immunoSEQ multiplex PCR, the TCRdb table keeps only in-frame clones and is missing some. That table is the source of V, J and clone size, and D and trimming were worked out from the DNA. The sample carries fewer than 200,000 clones, roughly 85% recorded once. The entry originates in a study of blood T cell repertoires in COVID-19. Study overall: The United States, Italy and Spain supplied acute and convalescent COVID-19 samples. T cells, B-cell-depleted T cells, or PBMCs provided the cDNA or gDNA that served as material.

The V and J ends lost 3 bases and 1 base respectively, with 7 bases between them. The CDR3 extends over 14 amino acids. CDR1 is KGHSH and CDR2 is LQKENI in the germline V gene. This sequence joins TRBV18 and TRBJ1-5; D may be TRBD1 (6 bases). This receptor was identified in a woman in her sixties or seventies with acute or convalescent COVID-19. Material for sequencing was peripheral blood. The DNA of the CDR3 is TGTGCCAGCTCACCGGGACAAAGCAATCAGCCCCAGCATTTT. It is translated as CASSPGQSNQPQHF.